These 26 T cell receptor beta chains originate from one sample sequenced in a study of cytomegalovirus exposure and HLA in healthy donors. This PCR relied on a set of 60 Vbeta primers and 13 Jbeta primers. Clones were read by immunoSEQ multiplex PCR, and TCRdb kept only the in-frame ones, dropping some. Of roughly 140,000 clones in the sample, about four fifths were seen once. Sequencing used PBMCs. The origin of the receptors is a man aged 30 to 39 in good health and CMV-seropositive.

The chain employs TRBV5-1 and TRBJ1-2, with D perhaps TRBD1 (6 bases). CDR1 is SGHRS, CDR2 YFSETQ, per germline. V lost 4 bases, J lost 6 bases, and 22 bases lay in between. The CDR3 length is 16 residues. CDR3 residues: CASSPGQGHKLNGYTF. The CDR3 nucleotides read TGCGCCAGCAGCCCCGGGCAGGGGCACAAACTAAATGGCTACACCTTC.

CDR3 protein: CAWSLYGAGTNTEAFF. In nucleotides, the CDR3 is TGTGCCTGGAGTCTTTACGGTGCGGGCACGAACACTGAAGCTTTCTTT. The V and J genes are TRBV30 and TRBJ1-1, with D hard to call. This CDR3 contains 16 residues. Trimming stripped 2 bases from V and 1 base from J, with 17 bases between. CDR1 and CDR2 (germline): GTSNPN, SVGIG (reference sequence).

V usage is TRBV9 and J usage is TRBJ2-1; no firm D call. The CDR3 is 13 amino acids. CDR1 SGDLS and CDR2 YYNGEE come from the germline V gene. The V end was cut by 0 bases, the J end by 5 bases, with 6 bases between. The DNA of the CDR3 is TGTGCCAGCAGCGTAGGGCCAAACAATGAGCAGTTCTTC. Protein: CASSVGPNNEQFF.

In DNA form, the CDR3 reads TGCGCCAGCGCATTTAGCGGGAACCCCGACAGTGAGCAGTTCTTC. Residues: CASAFSGNPDSEQFF. The chain is built from TRBV5-1 and TRBJ2-1; 8 nucleotides agree with TRBD2. Per the germline V gene, CDR1 is SGHRS and CDR2 is YFSETQ. The CDR3 has 15 amino acids. The trim removed 7 bases at V and 9 bases at J, leaving 15 bases unmatched.

The chain recombines TRBV7-6 with TRBJ2-1, with D maybe TRBD1 (5 bases). The germline V and J ends were trimmed by 1 base and 4 bases, with 8 bases remaining between them. The CDR3 loop spans 14 amino acids. Germline lookup yields CDR1 SGHVS and CDR2 FNYEAQ. CDR3 residues: CASSLGGRYNEQFF. CDR3 nucleotides: TGTGCCAGCAGCTTAGGGGGCAGGTACAATGAGCAGTTCTTC. Full variable domain (outside the CDR3, taken from reference TRBV7-6 and TRBJ2-1): GAGVSQSPRYKVTKRGQDVALRCDPISGHVSLYWYRQALGQGPEFLTYFNYEAQQDKSGLPNDRFSAERPEGSISTLTIQRTEQRDSAMYRCASSLGGRYNEQFFGPGTRLTVL.

The CDR3 sequence: CATSWTGPGSEQYF. The DNA for the CDR3 is TGTGCCACATCTTGGACAGGCCCAGGAAGCGAGCAGTACTTC. The rearrangement uses TRBV19 and TRBJ2-7; 7 bases match TRBD1. CDR1 LNHDA and CDR2 SQIVND come from the germline V gene (reference sequence). Trimming cost V 10 bases and J 6 bases; bases outside gene matches: 15. This CDR3 is built from 14 residues.

This clone was counted between two and nine times. The DNA for the CDR3 is TGTGCCAGCAGCGTAACTGCGGGGGGGACCTACGAGCAGTACTTC. It codes for CASSVTAGGTYEQYF. J is TRBJ2-7 and V is TRBV9, with TRBD2 matching over 9 bases. Germline CDR1 SGDLS, CDR2 YYNGEE. Trimming at V came to 1 base and at J to 2 bases, leaving 4 bases not matched to a gene. The CDR3 runs 15 residues.

This chain joins TRBV19 and TRBJ2-2; a possible D gene is TRBD2 (6 bases). Germline V lookup: CDR1 LNHDA, CDR2 SQIVND (reference sequence). CDR3 size: 15 residues. V lost 8 bases and J 6 bases, leaving 19 bases between the germline ends. The DNA for the CDR3 is TGTGCCAGTTATTGGAGGGGCGCAAGGGCCGGGGAGCTGTTTTTT. As protein: CASYWRGARAGELFF.

This clone occurred once. This chain joins TRBV27 and TRBJ2-7; TRBD2 matches 13 bases. The CDR3 extends over 16 amino acids. CDR1 MNHEY and CDR2 SMNVEV come from the germline V gene (reference sequence). Trimming cost V 5 bases and J 3 bases; bases outside gene matches: 7. The CDR3: CASSPLRTSGGYEQYF. For the CDR3, the DNA is TGTGCCAGCAGTCCATTGCGGACTAGCGGGGGCTACGAGCAGTACTTC.

This chain joins TRBV27 and TRBJ2-7, with D possibly being TRBD2 (5 bases). Per the germline V gene, CDR1 is MNHEY and CDR2 is SMNVEV (reference sequence). This CDR3 spans 14 amino acids. The germline V and J ends were trimmed by 5 bases and 0 bases, with 11 bases remaining between them. The CDR3 DNA is TGTGCCAGCAGTGGGAGCGGAGACTCCTACGAGCAGTACTTC. Translation: CASSGSGDSYEQYF.

The rearrangement uses TRBV5-1 and TRBJ1-1; possibly TRBD1 for D (6 bases). Germline values: CDR1 SGHRS, CDR2 YFSETQ. This CDR3 is built from 17 residues. Trimming took off 2 bases at V and 1 base at J, with 18 bases between the two ends. The CDR3 is CASSFRRGGGKNTEAFF. The CDR3 DNA reads TGCGCCAGCAGCTTTCGGCGGGGGGGCGGGAAGAACACTGAAGCTTTCTTT.

The rearrangement links TRBV6-4 to TRBJ2-1; no reliable D call. The CDR3 spans 14 residues. V lost 3 bases and J 1 base, leaving 7 bases between the germline ends. Germline lookup yields CDR1 MRHNA and CDR2 SNTAGT. CDR3 sequence reads: CASSDSESYNEQFF. The CDR3 DNA is TGTGCCAGCAGTGATAGTGAGTCCTACAATGAGCAGTTCTTC.

The chain joins TRBV12-5 to TRBJ1-6, with 7 nucleotides matching TRBD1. The germline V gene encodes CDR1 LGHNT and CDR2 FRNRAP. CDR3 size: 19 residues. Losses at the gene ends were 1 base for V and 4 bases for J; bases not matched to a gene: 13. CDR3 amino acids: CASGLAGTVPFVYNSPLHF. CDR3 DNA sequence: TGTGCTAGTGGTTTGGCGGGGACAGTACCCTTCGTTTATAATTCACCCCTCCACTTT.

The chain uses TRBV5-4 and TRBJ2-5, with 12 positions matching TRBD2. Germline CDR1 and CDR2: SGHNT and YYREEE (reference sequence). The V gene end was trimmed by 4 bases and the J gene end by 5 bases; junction bases not matched to a gene: 18. This CDR3 has 19 amino acids. The CDR3 bases are TGTGCCAGCAGCCCTGGTGGTCTAGCGGGGGGGCTTTCTTCTGAGACCCAGTACTTC. Protein sequence: CASSPGGLAGGLSSETQYF.

V usage is TRBV10-2 and J usage is TRBJ2-5; 9 positions match TRBD2. The trim removed 9 bases at V and 2 bases at J, leaving 4 bases unmatched. This CDR3 has 13 residues. The germline V gene encodes CDR1 WSHSY and CDR2 SAAADI. CDR3 protein: CASPSGGQETQYF. In nucleotides, the CDR3 is TGCGCCAGTCCCAGCGGGGGGCAAGAGACCCAGTACTTC.

The chain is built from TRBV11-2 and TRBJ1-1; 8 bases agree with TRBD1. The CDR3 runs 14 residues. Trimming removed 5 bases from V and 8 bases from J; junction bases left unmatched: 10. In germline, CDR1 is SGHAT, CDR2 FQNNGV. The CDR3 coding sequence is TGTGCCAGCAGCCCCGCCCGGGACAGGACGGAAGCTTTCTTT. It yields the protein CASSPARDRTEAFF.

The genes are TRBV2 and TRBJ2-3; D is undetermined. In germline, CDR1 is SNHLY, CDR2 FYNNEI. Deletions cut 4 bases from V and 4 bases from J, with 18 bases between. The CDR3 has 16 amino acids. The CDR3 coding sequence is TGTGCCAGCAGTGCATTGAACCGGAGAACGGCAGATACGCAGTATTTT. It specifies CASSALNRRTADTQYF.

The chain carries TRBV29-1 and TRBJ2-3; the D is unclear. The germline CDR1 and CDR2 sequences are SQVTM and ANQGSEA. The CDR3 consists of 14 residues. The V end lost 3 bases, the J end lost 0 bases, and 10 bases lay between the germline ends. The CDR3 sequence: CSVERATSTDTQYF. CDR3 in DNA: TGCAGCGTTGAGCGCGCGACTAGCACAGATACGCAGTATTTT.

V and J are TRBV28 and TRBJ2-7, with 7 bases that match TRBD2. CDR3 length equals 16 residues. Losses at the gene ends were 6 bases for V and 1 base for J; bases not matched to a gene: 12. Germline assignment: CDR1 MDHEN and CDR2 SYDVKM. DNA for the CDR3: TGTGCCAGCAGCCTCACGCGGCGGGGGAAATCCTACGAGCAGTACTTC. Amino acids: CASSLTRRGKSYEQYF.

This chain connects TRBV9 to TRBJ1-4, with a weak D call TRBD1 (5 bases). The CDR3 runs 14 residues. Germline V gene lookup returns CDR1 SGDLS and CDR2 YYNGEE. V was pared by 3 bases and J by 6 bases, with 12 bases between. CDR3 sequence: CASSEGQSHEKLFF. For the CDR3, the DNA is TGTGCCAGCAGCGAGGGGCAGTCTCATGAAAAACTGTTTTTT.

This clone occurred a few times. The chain carries TRBV29-1 and TRBJ1-4, with D possibly being TRBD1 (5 bases). The CDR3 is 13 residues long. Between the trimmed V and J ends, which lost 6 bases and 8 bases, there was a span of 16 bases. Germline V CDR1 and CDR2: SQVTM, ANQGSEA. The CDR3 DNA reads TGCAGCGTGGTAACAGGCGACTGGGAAAAACTGTTTTTT. It yields the protein CSVVTGDWEKLFF.

The J gene is TRBJ1-1, the V gene TRBV11-2, with no clear D. The CDR3 length is 14 residues. Germline lookup yields CDR1 SGHAT and CDR2 FQNNGV. V was trimmed by 3 bases and J by 0 bases, leaving 8 bases between them. The CDR3 nucleotides read TGTGCCAGCAGCTTGGGCAGCATGAACACTGAAGCTTTCTTT. Protein product: CASSLGSMNTEAFF.

This rearrangement joins TRBV27 to TRBJ2-1; D perhaps matches TRBD2 (6 bases). The CDR3 has 15 amino acids. Deletions cut 1 base from V and 2 bases from J, with 9 bases between. Germline-derived CDR1 and CDR2 are MNHEY and SMNVEV (reference sequence). The CDR3 sequence: CASSLYPGAYNEQFF. The CDR3, as DNA: TGTGCCAGCAGTTTATACCCGGGGGCCTACAATGAGCAGTTCTTC.

CDR3 region: CASSKGRVQLFF. In DNA, the CDR3 is TGTGCCAGCAGTAAGGGGAGGGTGCAACTGTTTTTT. The chain couples TRBV28 to TRBJ1-4, with D tentatively TRBD1 (5 bases). The CDR3 spans 12 residues. V dropped 5 bases and J dropped 12 bases, with 13 bases sitting between them. The germline V gene has CDR1 MDHEN and CDR2 SYDVKM. Based on the CDR3 plus reference TRBV28 and TRBJ1-4, the full variable domain is DVKVTQSSRYLVKRTGEKVFLECVQDMDHENMFWYRQDPGLGLRLIYFSYDVKMKEKGDIPEGYSVSREKKERFSLILESASTNQTSMYLCASSKGRVQLFFGSGTQLSVL.

The chain couples TRBV6-5 to TRBJ2-5, with 9 bases that match TRBD1. The J call may be mistaken, given a closer DNA end match to TRBJ2-7. CDR1 MNHEY and CDR2 SVGAGI come from the germline V gene. The CDR3 sequence is 14 residues long. DNA for the CDR3: TGTGCCAGCAGTTACTCAGGACAGGGGCACGAGCAGTACTTC. The encoded protein is CASSYSGQGHEQYF.

This clone appeared a single time. The genes are TRBV5-6 and TRBJ1-5; D not resolved. The CDR3 has 15 amino acids. V gave up 0 bases and J gave up 4 bases, with 11 bases separating them. The germline V gene has CDR1 SGHDT and CDR2 YYEEEE. The CDR3 DNA reads TGTGCCAGCAGCTTGGCCCAGGCGTTGAATCAGCCCCAGCATTTT. It yields the protein CASSLAQALNQPQHF.